A single sample gave rise to the 24 T cell receptor beta chains below, sequenced in a study of CD8 T cells in Susac syndrome. With random hexamers, reverse transcription was performed on roughly 0.45 to 1 ug of RNA. Using its own MiXCR run on the immunoSEQ multiplex PCR reads, TCRdb lists one record per CDR3 protein. The table shows around 90,000 distinct CDR3 sequences, with roughly 96% occurring only once. Sequenced input: CD8+ T cells from PBMCs. All receptors come from a human donor with Susac syndrome.

The chain is built from TRBV11-2 and TRBJ2-7; perhaps TRBD2 as D (6 bases). V shed 1 base and J shed 1 base, with 8 bases lying between them. Germline V gives CDR1 SGHAT, CDR2 FQNNGV. The CDR3 contains 14 residues. The CDR3 is CASSLGAGSYEQYF. The CDR3 nucleotides are TGTGCCAGCAGCTTAGGGGCGGGGTCCTACGAGCAGTACTTC.

This sequence joins TRBV25-1 and TRBJ2-3, with D possibly being TRBD2 (6 bases). Trimming shortened V by 1 base and J by 0 bases, and 14 bases separated the two germline ends. The CDR3 covers 17 residues. The germline V gene encodes CDR1 MGHDK and CDR2 SYGVNS. Here the CDR3 reads CASSELVGGESTDTQYF. The CDR3 DNA reads TGTGCCAGCAGTGAATTGGTGGGGGGAGAAAGCACAGATACGCAGTATTTT.

The chain couples TRBV28 to TRBJ2-3, with 8 bases that match TRBD1. There are 13 residues in the CDR3. The V and J ends lost 7 bases and 4 bases, in that order; junction bases with no gene match: 4. From germline, CDR1 is MDHEN and CDR2 SYDVKM. CDR3 bases: TGTGCCAGCAAAGACAGGGGCCCAGATACGCAGTATTTT. Its protein product is CASKDRGPDTQYF.

Comments on this clonotype: A junction boundary mismatches the germline segment, possibly from a read error. The gene calls are TRBV15 and TRBJ1-2, with D possibly being TRBD1 (6 bases). Per germline, CDR1 LNHNV and CDR2 YYDKDF (reference sequence). The CDR3 length is 14 residues. The CDR3 coding sequence is TGTGCCACCAGCAGAGATACCGGGACATTTGGTTCCGCCTTC. This sequence encodes CATSRDTGTFGSAF.

V is TRBV20-1 and J is TRBJ2-5; the match to TRBD1 covers 11 bases. There are 15 residues in the CDR3. Germline V gene sequence: CDR1 DFQATT, CDR2 SNEGSKA (reference sequence). V was clipped by 6 bases and J by 4 bases; unmatched bases: 10. The DNA for the CDR3 is TGCAGTGCCAATCCTGGACAGGGGGCGTCAGAGACCCAGTACTTC. It yields the protein CSANPGQGASETQYF.

The chain recombines TRBV20-1 with TRBJ1-1; D not certain. The CDR3 has 15 residues. Germline V gene sequence: CDR1 DFQATT, CDR2 SNEGSKA (reference sequence). The V end was cut by 0 bases, the J end by 0 bases, with 11 bases between. The CDR3: CSARDYRRMNTEAFF. The DNA for the CDR3 is TGCAGTGCTAGAGACTACCGACGGATGAACACTGAAGCTTTCTTT.

J is TRBJ1-4 and V is TRBV12-5, with D possibly being TRBD1 (5 bases). The germline gives CDR1 LGHNT, CDR2 FRNRAP. The CDR3 extends over 12 amino acids. The V and J ends lost 1 base and 10 bases respectively, with 7 bases between them. As DNA, the CDR3 is TGTGCTAGTGGTTTGGATGGGGGAAAACTGTTTTTT. It is translated as CASGLDGGKLFF.

CDR3: CASSLLVSDTQYF. The DNA of the CDR3 is TGTGCCAGCAGCTTATTAGTTTCTGATACGCAGTATTTT. The chain recombines TRBV7-9 with TRBJ2-3; D is ambiguous. Germline CDR1 SEHNR, CDR2 FQNEAQ (reference sequence). Trimming left V 2 bases short and J 6 bases short, with 9 bases between. The CDR3 sequence is 13 residues long.

This clonotype came up once. V gene TRBV29-1 combines with J gene TRBJ2-3; no firm D call. V lost 4 bases, J lost 0 bases, and 8 bases lay in between. The V gene's germline CDR1 is SQVTM and CDR2 ANQGSEA. This CDR3 is 13 amino acids long. This chain's CDR3 is CSVAVSSTDTQYF. Written as DNA, the CDR3 is TGCAGCGTTGCTGTGAGTAGCACAGATACGCAGTATTTT.

This chain uses TRBV4-2 with TRBJ1-1; D not certain. Trimming took off 0 bases at V and 0 bases at J, with 14 bases between the two ends. CDR1 and CDR2 (germline): LGHNA, YNFKEQ. The CDR3 runs 17 residues. The CDR3: CASSQDMKIPVNTEAFF. CDR3 nucleotide sequence: TGTGCCAGCAGCCAAGATATGAAGATTCCTGTGAACACTGAAGCTTTCTTT.

The chain employs TRBV4-2 and TRBJ2-7, with D possibly called TRBD1 or TRBD2 (6 bases each). CDR1 is LGHNA, CDR2 YNFKEQ, per germline. The CDR3 extends over 14 amino acids. Trimming took off 0 bases at V and 2 bases at J, with 8 bases between the two ends. The CDR3 DNA reads TGTGCCAGCAGCCAAGAGAGGGGGGCCTACGAGCAGTACTTC. Residues: CASSQERGAYEQYF.

This clonotype was seen just once. The chain employs TRBV20-1 and TRBJ2-1; D possibly corresponds to TRBD2 (7 bases). The CDR3 length is 15 residues. Germline V gene lookup returns CDR1 DFQATT and CDR2 SNEGSKA (reference sequence). Trimming stripped 6 bases from V and 4 bases from J, with 19 bases between. The CDR3 region is CSAKRGGNIYNEQFF. The CDR3 DNA is TGCAGTGCCAAAAGGGGGGGCAACATTTACAATGAGCAGTTCTTC.

The V call is TRBV11-2, the J call TRBJ1-3, with D perhaps TRBD1 (6 bases). The CDR3 loop spans 14 amino acids. The V end was cut by 3 bases, the J end by 2 bases, with 8 bases between. Germline loops: CDR1 SGHAT, CDR2 FQNNGV. CDR3 residues: CASSFQGTGNTIYF. The CDR3 DNA is TGTGCCAGCAGCTTCCAGGGGACTGGAAACACCATATATTTT.

The chain links TRBV20-1 to TRBJ2-3; 7 bases are a match to TRBD1. Germline assignment: CDR1 DFQATT and CDR2 SNEGSKA (reference sequence). Trimming took 0 bases from V and 6 from J; bases not matched to a gene: 9. There are 15 residues in the CDR3. The CDR3 here is CSARDRDRAADTQYF. The DNA for the CDR3 is TGCAGTGCTAGAGACCGGGACAGAGCCGCCGATACGCAGTATTTT.

The J gene is TRBJ1-5, the V gene TRBV9; 8 bases agree with TRBD1. Unmatched junction bases numbered 6, after V lost 4 bases and J lost 3 bases. The CDR3 extends over 15 amino acids. Germline V gene data show CDR1 as SGDLS and CDR2 as YYNGEE. The CDR3 reads CASSFGQGPNQPQHF. The DNA for the CDR3 is TGTGCCAGCAGCTTCGGACAGGGCCCCAATCAGCCCCAGCATTTT.

The rearrangement uses TRBV28 and TRBJ1-6; D gene uncertain. CDR1 and CDR2 (germline): MDHEN, SYDVKM. V was clipped by 1 base and J by 7 bases, with 11 bases between them. There are 15 residues in the CDR3. In nucleotides, the CDR3 is TGTGCCAGCAGTTTATCCCCACTATGGAATTCACCCCTCCACTTT. Translation gives CASSLSPLWNSPLHF.

This CDR3 reads CSASLLTGEPQPQHF. The CDR3 DNA reads TGCAGTGCTTCTCTACTGACAGGGGAACCACAGCCCCAGCATTTT. J is TRBJ1-5 and V is TRBV20-1, with 8 bases that match TRBD1. V shed 5 bases and J 7 bases; nucleotides not matched to a gene: 13. This CDR3 region has 15 residues. Germline lookup yields CDR1 DFQATT and CDR2 SNEGSKA (reference sequence).

Only one count was recorded for this clonotype. The chain couples TRBV5-1 to TRBJ2-5; tentative D call: TRBD2 (6 bases). Trimming pared 4 bases from V and 5 bases from J, leaving 9 bases between. Germline V lookup: CDR1 SGHRS, CDR2 YFSETQ. The CDR3 has 12 residues. Written as DNA, the CDR3 is TGCGCCAGCAGCACGGAGGGGGAGACCCAGTACTTC. Translated: CASSTEGETQYF.

V usage is TRBV29-1 and J usage is TRBJ1-2, with TRBD1 as a possible D gene (6 bases). The CDR3 is 12 residues long. V was trimmed by 7 bases and J by 5 bases, leaving 14 bases between them. Per the germline V gene, CDR1 is SQVTM and CDR2 is ANQGSEA. The CDR3 DNA follows: TGCAGCGCTCCGACAGGCCCGTATGGCTACACCTTC. Protein: CSAPTGPYGYTF. Complete variable domain (other parts from reference TRBV29-1 and TRBJ1-2): SAVISQKPSRDICQRGTSLTIQCQVDSQVTMMFWYRQQPGQSLTLIATANQGSEATYESGFVIDKFPISRPNLTFSTLTVSNMSPEDSSIYLCSAPTGPYGYTFGSGTRLTVV.

The rearrangement links TRBV20-1 to TRBJ1-6, with D possibly TRBD1 on 6 matching bases. This CDR3 contains 15 residues. Between the trimmed V and J ends, which lost 3 bases and 3 bases, there was a span of 12 bases. Germline V gives CDR1 DFQATT, CDR2 SNEGSKA (reference sequence). CDR3 in DNA: TGCAGTGCTAGGAACAGGGAACTCTATAATTCACCCCTCCACTTT. Amino acids: CSARNRELYNSPLHF.

The chain combines TRBV25-1 with TRBJ2-1, with a tentative D call TRBD1 (6 bases). The CDR3 contains 15 residues. Germline lookup yields CDR1 MGHDK and CDR2 SYGVNS. V dropped 5 bases and J dropped 5 bases, with 16 bases sitting between them. The CDR3 nucleotides read TGTGCCAGCAGTCAACAGGGTGGATCGCACAATGAGCAGTTCTTC. It is translated as CASSQQGGSHNEQFF. The whole variable domain, remainder taken from reference TRBV25-1 and TRBJ2-1, is EADIYQTPRYLVIGTGKKITLECSQTMGHDKMYWYQQDPGMELHLIHYSYGVNSTEKGDLSSESTVSRIRTEHFPLTLESARPSHTSQYLCASSQQGGSHNEQFFGPGTRLTVL.

The chain carries TRBV5-4 and TRBJ2-3; TRBD1 aligns across 9 bases. CDR1 and CDR2 (germline): SGHNT, YYREEE (reference sequence). V lost 0 bases and J lost 4; bases outside the gene matches: 0. This CDR3 region has 14 residues. The DNA of the CDR3 is TGTGCCAGCAGCTTGGGACAGGGGGCAGATACGCAGTATTTT. The encoded protein is CASSLGQGADTQYF.

This chain links TRBV27 with TRBJ1-2; weak D call: TRBD1 (5 bases). This CDR3 comprises 13 residues. CDR1 and CDR2 (germline): MNHEY, SMNVEV (reference sequence). Trimming took off 6 bases at V and 7 bases at J, with 15 bases between the two ends. CDR3 sequence reads: CASRTERTFGYTF. The CDR3 DNA follows: TGTGCCAGCAGGACAGAACGTACCTTTGGCTACACCTTC.

In nucleotides, the CDR3 is TGTGCCAGCAGTTACGGGACATCTGAATCGGAAGCTTTCTTT. Translation: CASSYGTSESEAFF. V is TRBV6-2 or TRBV6-3 and J is TRBJ1-1; possibly TRBD1 for D (6 bases). Trimming stripped 2 bases from V and 8 bases from J, with 15 bases between. Germline V CDR1 and CDR2: MNHEY, SVGEGT. This CDR3 is 14 amino acids long.